The next 29 T cell receptor beta chains were all read from a single sample in a study of spatial heterogeneity in lung cancer. Time point indicated: sample taken at primary tumor resection. Sequencing of whole RNA from tumor, nontumor lung or frozen PBMC involved no sorting. TCRdb called the 5' RACE reads again in MiXCR, with one record for every CDR3 protein. The sample includes 50,000 to 65,000 distinct CDR3 sequences, more than 6.5% of them seen just once. The sequenced sample was PBMCs, obtained at surgery. Receptors originate from a female donor with early-stage non-small cell lung cancer.

This clonotype occurred many times. This chain joins TRBV2 and TRBJ1-5, with D perhaps TRBD1 (5 bases). The germline V and J ends were trimmed by 5 bases and 6 bases, with 14 bases remaining between them. The CDR3 is 14 residues long. Germline V gives CDR1 SNHLY, CDR2 FYNNEI. CDR3 region: CASSREGGVQPQHF. The CDR3 nucleotides read TGTGCCAGCAGTCGAGAGGGAGGGGTTCAGCCCCAGCATTTT.

This clonotype was seen repeatedly, ten times or more. The J gene is TRBJ1-2, the V gene TRBV5-1; D is unclear. CDR1 SGHRS and CDR2 YFSETQ come from the germline V gene. The CDR3 loop spans 14 amino acids. Trimming cost V 0 bases and J 11 bases, with 17 bases left between them. The DNA for the CDR3 is TGCGCCAGCAGCTTGGCGTCAGGACCGTTGCGGTACACCTTC. Amino acid sequence: CASSLASGPLRYTF.

This clonotype was picked up many times. This chain joins TRBV2 and TRBJ2-7; 9 nucleotides align to TRBD1. This CDR3 is built from 15 residues. V gave up 4 bases and J gave up 11 bases; unmatched junction bases: 15. Germline CDR1 is SNHLY and CDR2 is FYNNEI. The CDR3 DNA sequence: TGTGCCAGCAGTGGACTAGTCCCGGGACAGGGAGCAGAGTACTTC. Its protein is CASSGLVPGQGAEYF. Looking up the rest from reference TRBV2 and TRBJ2-7 gives the full variable domain: EPEVTQTPSHQVTQMGQEVILRCVPISNHLYFYWYRQILGQKVEFLVSFYNNEISEKSEIFDDQFSVERPDGSNFTLKIRSTKLEDSAMYFCASSGLVPGQGAEYFGPGTRLTVT.

This clonotype has just a few counts. The chain employs TRBV5-8 and TRBJ2-3; possibly TRBD2 for D (5 bases). The CDR3 runs 14 residues. Germline CDR1 reads SGHTS; CDR2 reads YDEGEE. The V end lost 1 base, the J end lost 6 bases, and 12 bases lay between the germline ends. CDR3 sequence reads: CASSLSVATDTQYF. The CDR3 nucleotides are TGTGCCAGCAGCTTGTCTGTAGCGACGGATACGCAGTATTTT.

The table lists this clonotype with many counts. This sequence joins TRBV2 and TRBJ1-2; D gene uncertain. Trimming took off 5 bases at V and 3 bases at J, with 13 bases between the two ends. The CDR3 totals 14 residues. Per the germline V gene, CDR1 is SNHLY and CDR2 is FYNNEI. CDR3 amino acids: CASSPSDGDYGYTF. CDR3 nucleotide sequence: TGTGCCAGCAGTCCCTCGGACGGGGACTATGGCTACACCTTC.

This clonotype appeared many times. V and J are TRBV5-8 and TRBJ2-7; 7 bases agree with TRBD1. The V segment lost 3 bases and the J segment 6 bases; nucleotides outside the gene matches: 9. The CDR3 spans 14 residues. Germline-derived CDR1 and CDR2 are SGHTS and YDEGEE. The CDR3 sequence is CASSYMTGISEQYF. Written as DNA, the CDR3 is TGTGCCAGCAGCTACATGACAGGGATCAGCGAGCAGTACTTC.

At least ten counts were recorded for this clonotype. The chain links TRBV28 to TRBJ2-6; possibly TRBD1 for D (5 bases). V was cut by 2 bases and J by 0 bases, with 17 bases left in between. The CDR3 contains 19 residues. In germline, CDR1 is MDHEN, CDR2 SYDVKM. The CDR3 sequence: CASSLNFWRQTSGANVLTF. In DNA form, the CDR3 reads TGTGCCAGCAGTTTAAATTTCTGGCGACAGACCTCTGGGGCCAACGTCCTGACTTTC.

This clonotype was recorded many times. V usage is TRBV30 and J usage is TRBJ2-7; D is uncertain. V was pared by 2 bases and J by 3 bases, with 14 bases between. The CDR3 is 14 residues long. Germline V gene lookup returns CDR1 GTSNPN and CDR2 SVGIG (reference sequence). The CDR3 loop reads CAWSRGAPDYEQYF. CDR3 bases: TGTGCCTGGAGTCGAGGCGCCCCCGACTACGAGCAGTACTTC.

This clonotype has a count of ten or more. This chain connects TRBV29-1 to TRBJ2-5; 11 positions agree with TRBD1. The germline V gene has CDR1 SQVTM and CDR2 ANQGSEA. V shed 4 bases, J shed 4 bases, and the junction held 5 bases outside the gene matches. The CDR3 spans 14 residues. Written as DNA, the CDR3 is TGCAGCGTTGCCCGGACAGGGGGCTTAGAGACCCAGTACTTC. This sequence encodes CSVARTGGLETQYF.

This clonotype has at least ten counts. The J gene is TRBJ1-2, the V gene TRBV3-1; weak D call: TRBD1 (6 bases). The germline V and J ends were trimmed by 2 bases and 2 bases, with 12 bases remaining between them. This CDR3 region has 15 residues. Germline V CDR1 and CDR2: LGHDT, YNNKEL (reference sequence). CDR3 loop: CASSQPSTGNYGYTF. CDR3 DNA: TGTGCCAGCAGCCAACCCTCGACAGGAAACTATGGCTACACCTTC.

This clonotype was found a few times. This sequence joins TRBV10-3 and TRBJ2-3; D is unresolved. Trimming left V 7 bases short and J 4 bases short, with 3 bases between. This CDR3 is built from 10 residues. Germline values: CDR1 ENHRY, CDR2 SYGVKD. In nucleotides, the CDR3 is TGTGCCATCACCCCAGATACGCAGTATTTT. Translating it yields CAITPDTQYF.

This clonotype was detected ten times or more. J is TRBJ2-2 and V is TRBV9; D is unresolved. The germline V gene has CDR1 SGDLS and CDR2 YYNGEE. Trimming left V 7 bases short and J 2 bases short, with 9 bases between. This CDR3 has 13 residues. The CDR3 nucleotides read TGTGCCAGCGGAGACACCAACACCGGGGAGCTGTTTTTT. It specifies CASGDTNTGELFF.

This clonotype has just a few counts. V is TRBV12-5 and J is TRBJ1-5, with D possibly matching TRBD1 (5 bases). The V and J ends lost 9 bases and 4 bases respectively, with 19 bases between them. CDR3 size: 15 residues. CDR1 is LGHNT, CDR2 FRNRAP, per germline. The CDR3 here is CASAKMTETNQPQHF. For the CDR3, the DNA is TGTGCTAGCGCCAAAATGACAGAAACGAATCAGCCCCAGCATTTT.

There are many counts of this clonotype. The chain couples TRBV7-9 to TRBJ2-6, with D perhaps TRBD2 (5 bases). Germline CDR1 SEHNR, CDR2 FQNEAQ (reference sequence). V lost 5 bases to trimming and J lost 1 base, with 18 bases between them. This CDR3 contains 18 residues. In DNA, the CDR3 is TGTGCCAGCAGCCCCTTCGGGGTGGGCTTATCTGGGGCCAACGTCCTGACTTTC. Translation gives CASSPFGVGLSGANVLTF.

This clonotype is deemed medium-sized (0.01 to 0.1%). The rearrangement links TRBV29-1 to TRBJ2-3; D unresolved. CDR3 length: 13 amino acids. Between the trimmed V and J ends, which lost 1 base and 3 bases, there was a span of 8 bases. Germline lookup yields CDR1 SQVTM and CDR2 ANQGSEA. CDR3 sequence: CSVEVVGTDTQYF. In DNA form, the CDR3 reads TGCAGCGTTGAAGTGGTAGGGACAGATACGCAGTATTTT.

At least ten counts were recorded for this clonotype. The genes are TRBV7-6 and TRBJ1-1, with 7 bases lining up with TRBD1. J gave up 1 base and V 5 bases, and 10 bases lay outside the gene matches. The CDR3 covers 16 residues. Germline V gives CDR1 SGHVS, CDR2 FNYEAQ. CDR3 bases: TGTGCCAGCAGCCAACGACAGGGCGAGGAGAACACTGAAGCTTTCTTT. Its translation: CASSQRQGEENTEAFF.

At least ten counts were recorded for this clonotype. The CDR3, as DNA: TGCGCCAGCAGCTTGGCCGGGTTTTCACCCCTCCACTTT. This sequence encodes CASSLAGFSPLHF. The chain links TRBV5-1 to TRBJ1-6, with D unresolved. V was clipped by 0 bases and J by 9 bases, with 7 bases between them. CDR1 and CDR2 from the germline V gene are SGHRS and YFSETQ. This CDR3 region has 13 residues.

This clonotype was detected many times. The chain links TRBV29-1 to TRBJ2-1; tentatively, D is TRBD2 (6 bases). Germline loops: CDR1 SQVTM, CDR2 ANQGSEA. The ends were cut back, 3 bases at V and 11 bases at J, with 17 bases in the middle. The length of the CDR3 is 13 residues. The CDR3 here is CSVDPVEGGQQFF. The CDR3, as DNA: TGCAGCGTTGACCCAGTGGAGGGCGGCCAGCAGTTCTTC.

This clonotype was recorded many times. The genes are TRBV15 and TRBJ2-2; D call uncertain. The V gene's germline CDR1 is LNHNV and CDR2 YYDKDF (reference sequence). CDR3 length: 15 amino acids. V lost 0 bases to trimming and J lost 6 bases, with 11 bases between them. Here the CDR3 reads CATSRDGVSAGELFF. The DNA for the CDR3 is TGTGCCACCAGCAGAGATGGGGTTTCAGCCGGGGAGCTGTTTTTT.

The J gene is TRBJ1-3, the V gene TRBV7-2, with D unclear. The V gene lost 2 bases and the J gene lost 6 bases, with 5 bases spanning the gap. The CDR3 sequence is 12 residues long. Looked up from germline, CDR1 is SGHTA and CDR2 is FQGNSA. This CDR3 reads CASSLPPNTIYF. The CDR3 DNA sequence: TGTGCCAGCAGCTTACCACCAAACACCATATATTTT.

The sample holds many counts of this clonotype. The chain carries TRBV4-3 and TRBJ1-2; TRBD1 matches at 9 bases. The CDR3 totals 15 residues. Germline loops: CDR1 LGHNA, CDR2 YSLEER. J was trimmed by 5 bases and V by 0 bases; bases with no gene match: 4. CDR3: CASSQDGTGQYGYTF. For the CDR3, the DNA is TGCGCCAGCAGCCAAGATGGGACAGGGCAGTATGGCTACACCTTC.

This clonotype came up many times. The chain employs TRBV10-2 and TRBJ1-6, with D possibly being TRBD1 (5 bases). The CDR3 has 13 amino acids. Germline V gene sequence: CDR1 WSHSY, CDR2 SAAADI. Trimming pared 5 bases from V and 9 bases from J, leaving 11 bases between. CDR3 sequence (DNA): TGCGCCAGCAGTTTGGGGGACGGTTCACCCCTCCACTTT. This translates into CASSLGDGSPLHF.

The table lists this clonotype with a few counts. The V and J genes are TRBV24-1 and TRBJ2-2; TRBD2 agrees at 10 bases. CDR3 size: 15 residues. V shed 4 bases, J shed 5 bases, and the junction held 3 bases outside the gene matches. Germline-derived CDR1 and CDR2 are KGHDR and SFDVKD. This chain's CDR3 is CATSEWTSGTGELFF. For the CDR3, the DNA is TGTGCCACCAGTGAGTGGACTAGCGGAACCGGGGAGCTGTTTTTT.

This clonotype was seen a few times. The rearrangement uses TRBV5-1 and TRBJ2-1; TRBD2 matches 11 bases. Germline lookup yields CDR1 SGHRS and CDR2 YFSETQ. The CDR3 runs to 15 residues. J gave up 4 bases and V 4 bases, and 4 bases lay outside the gene matches. CDR3 loop: CASSAGLAGYNEQFF. CDR3 DNA: TGCGCCAGCAGCGCAGGACTAGCGGGTTACAATGAGCAGTTCTTC.

This clonotype was counted at least ten times. This rearrangement joins TRBV29-1 to TRBJ2-7; TRBD1 matches 7 bases. The CDR3 loop spans 12 amino acids. The trim removed 7 bases at V and 3 bases at J, leaving 6 bases unmatched. From germline, CDR1 is SQVTM and CDR2 ANQGSEA. This CDR3 is CSGGTASYEQYF. The CDR3 nucleotides are TGCAGCGGGGGGACAGCGAGCTACGAGCAGTACTTC.

In this sample, this clonotype turned up a few times. CDR3 in DNA: TGTGCCAGCAGCGTAGACAGCTTTAGCGATGAGCAGTTCTTC. It specifies CASSVDSFSDEQFF. V and J are TRBV9 and TRBJ2-1, with D possibly being TRBD2 (5 bases). The V and J ends lost 0 bases and 8 bases respectively, with 12 bases between them. Looked up from germline, CDR1 is SGDLS and CDR2 is YYNGEE. This CDR3 region has 14 residues.

This clonotype was recorded at least ten times. J is TRBJ2-3 and V is TRBV28; 7 positions match TRBD2. V was clipped by 3 bases and J by 1 base; unmatched bases: 7. The germline V gene encodes CDR1 MDHEN and CDR2 SYDVKM. This CDR3 has 16 residues. This CDR3 is CASSLLAGGGTDTQYF. In nucleotides, the CDR3 is TGTGCCAGCAGTTTGTTAGCGGGTGGCGGCACAGATACGCAGTATTTT.

This clonotype was counted at least ten times. The rearrangement uses TRBV30 and TRBJ1-2; tentative D call: TRBD1 (5 bases). The germline CDR1 and CDR2 sequences are GTSNPN and SVGIG (reference sequence). The CDR3 has 14 residues. V was shortened by 0 bases and J by 4 bases, with 12 bases between the two germline ends. CDR3 residues: CAWSVTPRVYGYTF. The CDR3 coding sequence is TGTGCCTGGAGTGTAACCCCCAGGGTCTATGGCTACACCTTC.

The CDR3 region is CASSLRTGSFQETQYF. The CDR3, as DNA: TGTGCCAGCAGCCTTAGGACAGGGTCCTTCCAAGAGACCCAGTACTTC. The chain employs TRBV3-1 and TRBJ2-5; 8 positions agree with TRBD1. V was pared by 4 bases and J by 1 base, with 8 bases of the junction left unmatched. In germline, CDR1 is LGHDT, CDR2 YNNKEL (reference sequence). The CDR3 consists of 16 residues.